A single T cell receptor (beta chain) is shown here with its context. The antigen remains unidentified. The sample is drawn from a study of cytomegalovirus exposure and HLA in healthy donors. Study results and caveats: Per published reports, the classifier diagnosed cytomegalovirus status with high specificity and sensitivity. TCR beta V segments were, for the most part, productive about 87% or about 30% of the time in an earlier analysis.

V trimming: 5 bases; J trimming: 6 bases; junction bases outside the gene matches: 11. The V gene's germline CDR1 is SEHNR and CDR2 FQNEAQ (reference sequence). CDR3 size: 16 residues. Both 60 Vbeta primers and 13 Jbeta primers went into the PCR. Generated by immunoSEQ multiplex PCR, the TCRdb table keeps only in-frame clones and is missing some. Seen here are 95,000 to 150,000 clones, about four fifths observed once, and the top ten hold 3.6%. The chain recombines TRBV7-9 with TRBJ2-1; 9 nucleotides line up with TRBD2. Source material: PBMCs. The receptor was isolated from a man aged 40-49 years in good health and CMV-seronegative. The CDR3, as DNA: TGTGCCAGCAGCCAGCCCGGGGGCGGGGGGGCCAATGAGCAGTTCTTC. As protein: CASSQPGGGGANEQFF.